This T cell receptor (beta chain) stems from a study of CD8 T cells in Susac syndrome. In the case of this clonotype: Its antigen is currently unknown.

V was cut by 1 base and J by 3 bases, with 8 bases left in between. Germline V gives CDR1 MNHEY, CDR2 SMNVEV (reference sequence). CDR3 length: 14 residues. General study points: By the study's own acknowledgment, its TCR sequencing and HLA analysis included relatively few individuals.

RNA amounts of about 0.5 to 1 ug underwent reverse transcription with random hexamers. TCR beta CDR3 was amplified by immunoSEQ multiplex PCR. This amplification extended across 54 Vbeta and 13 Jbeta segments. TCRdb called the immunoSEQ multiplex PCR reads again in MiXCR, with one record for every CDR3 protein. The profile shows 130,000 to 150,000 distinct CDR3 sequences, roughly 94% of them singletons. Sequencing of TCR beta, carried out with a high-throughput approach, was applied to CD8+ and CD4+ T cells from the blood. The study used healthy donors as controls matched for age and sex. The chain links TRBV27 to TRBJ2-3, with unresolved D. Sequencing was performed on CD8+ T cells from PBMCs. The sequence was collected from a human donor in good health. Here the CDR3 DNA reads TGTGCCAGCAGTTTATTCCCGAGTACAGATACGCAGTATTTT. It translates to CASSLFPSTDTQYF.